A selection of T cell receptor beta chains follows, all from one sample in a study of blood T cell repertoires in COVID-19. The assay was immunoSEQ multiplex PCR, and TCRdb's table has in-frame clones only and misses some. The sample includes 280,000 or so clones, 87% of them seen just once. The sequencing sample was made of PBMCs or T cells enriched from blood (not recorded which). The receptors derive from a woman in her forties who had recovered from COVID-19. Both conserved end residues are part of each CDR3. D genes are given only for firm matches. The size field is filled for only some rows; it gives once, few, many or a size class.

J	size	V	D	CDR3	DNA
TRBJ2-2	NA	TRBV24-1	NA	CATSDLRSGGDTGELFF	TGTGCCACCAGTGATTTGCGATCGGGTGGTGACACCGGGGAGCTGTTTTTT
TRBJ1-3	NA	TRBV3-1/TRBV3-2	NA	CASSFGGNTIYF	TGTGCCAGCAGCTTCGGTGGAAACACCATATATTTT
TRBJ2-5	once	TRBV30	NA	CAWRWQGETQYF	TGTGCCTGGAGATGGCAGGGGGAGACCCAGTACTTC
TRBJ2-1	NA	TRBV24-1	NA	CATSALGLGSYNEQFF	TGTGCCACCAGTGCCTTGGGACTCGGGAGTTACAATGAGCAGTTCTTC
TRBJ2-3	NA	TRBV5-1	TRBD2	CASRRTSESTDTQYF	TGCGCCAGCAGACGGACTAGCGAGAGCACAGATACGCAGTATTTT
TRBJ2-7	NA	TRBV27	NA	CASSSHNPSSYEQYF	TGTGCCAGCAGTTCACATAACCCAAGCTCCTACGAGCAGTACTTC
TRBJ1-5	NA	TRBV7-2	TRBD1	CASRGQSNQPQHF	TGTGCCAGCAGGGGACAGTCGAATCAGCCCCAGCATTTT
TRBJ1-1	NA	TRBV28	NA	CASSLEGKAFF	TGTGCCAGCAGTTTGGAGGGTAAAGCTTTCTTT
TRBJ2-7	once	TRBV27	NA	CASSPQAGTPYEQYF	TGTGCCAGCAGTCCTCAAGCGGGCACCCCCTACGAGCAGTACTTC
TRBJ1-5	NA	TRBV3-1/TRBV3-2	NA	CASSQSNSNQPQHF	TGTGCCAGCAGCCAATCTAATAGCAATCAGCCCCAGCATTTT
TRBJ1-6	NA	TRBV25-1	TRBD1	CASSERGQLYNSPLHF	TGTGCCAGCAGTGAACGGGGACAGCTATATAATTCACCCCTCCACTTT
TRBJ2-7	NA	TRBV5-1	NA	CASSSTLGGQPGAIRVEQYF	TGCGCCAGCAGCTCCACCTTGGGGGGACAGCCTGGGGCAATTCGGGTCGAGCAGTACTTC
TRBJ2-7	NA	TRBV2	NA	CASSRQGFRFGF	TGTGCCAGCAGTAGGCAGGGATTCAGATTCGGATTC
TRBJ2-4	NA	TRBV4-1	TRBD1	CASSQTIGTGGLAKNIQYF	TGCGCCAGCAGCCAAACAATCGGGACAGGGGGCCTAGCCAAAAACATTCAGTACTTC
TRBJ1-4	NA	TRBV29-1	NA	CSAGLREKLFF	TGCAGCGCGGGTTTGAGGGAAAAACTGTTTTTT
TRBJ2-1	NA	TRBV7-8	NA	CASSLVWRTGPSSYNEQFF	TGTGCCAGCAGCTTAGTTTGGAGGACCGGGCCGAGCTCCTACAATGAGCAGTTCTTC
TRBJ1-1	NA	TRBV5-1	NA	CASSLEGLTEAFF	TGCGCCAGCAGCTTGGAAGGACTCACTGAAGCTTTCTTT
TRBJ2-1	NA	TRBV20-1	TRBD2	CSASRGLAGVNEQFF	TGCAGTGCTAGTAGGGGACTAGCGGGAGTAAATGAGCAGTTCTTC
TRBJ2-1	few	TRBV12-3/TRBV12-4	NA	CASRGTWANEQFF	TGTGCCAGCAGGGGTACCTGGGCGAATGAGCAGTTCTTC
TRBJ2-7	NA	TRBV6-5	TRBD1	CASSPDRGPYEQYF	TGTGCCAGCAGCCCCGACAGGGGCCCCTACGAGCAGTACTTC
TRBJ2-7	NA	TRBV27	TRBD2	CASAATGTSGRRGYF	TGTGCCAGCGCCGCAACCGGGACTAGCGGGAGGAGAGGGTACTTC
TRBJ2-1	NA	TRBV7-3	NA	CASSLTWDSGDNEQFF	TGTGCCAGCAGCTTAACCTGGGACTCCGGGGACAATGAGCAGTTCTTC
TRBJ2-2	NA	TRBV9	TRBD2	CASSAREQREYPGELFF	TGTGCCAGCAGCGCACGGGAGCAGCGGGAGTATCCCGGGGAGCTGTTTTTT
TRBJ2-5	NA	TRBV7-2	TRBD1	CASSATGGWETQYF	TGTGCCAGCAGCGCCACAGGGGGATGGGAGACCCAGTACTTC
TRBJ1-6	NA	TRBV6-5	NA	CASRREGGLDSPLHF	TGTGCCAGCCGCCGGGAGGGTGGGCTAGACTCACCCCTCCACTTT
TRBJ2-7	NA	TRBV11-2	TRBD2	CASSLSGVSYEQYF	TGTGCCAGCAGCCTTAGCGGGGTCTCCTACGAGCAGTACTTC
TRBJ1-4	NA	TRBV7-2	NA	CASSPGEATGFEKLFF	TGTGCCAGCAGCCCCGGGGAAGCCACAGGGTTTGAAAAACTGTTTTTT
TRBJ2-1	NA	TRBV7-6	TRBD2	CASSPRFSGRDDNEQFF	TGTGCCAGCAGCCCGCGTTTCAGCGGGAGGGATGACAATGAGCAGTTCTTC
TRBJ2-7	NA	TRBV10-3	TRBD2	CAISDPRGGRRTYEQYF	TGTGCCATCAGTGATCCGCGGGGGGGCCGACGCACCTACGAGCAGTACTTC
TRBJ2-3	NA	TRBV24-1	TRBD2	CATSDLGSGSTDTQYF	TGTGCCACCAGTGATTTGGGTAGCGGGAGCACAGATACGCAGTATTTT
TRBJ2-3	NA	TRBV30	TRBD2	CAWRSTLGGSGDTQYF	TGTGCCTGGAGGTCAACCCTCGGCGGGAGCGGGGATACGCAGTATTTT
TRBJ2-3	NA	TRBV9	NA	CASSARHSPSTDTQYF	TGTGCCAGCAGCGCGCGACATTCCCCCAGCACAGATACGCAGTATTTT
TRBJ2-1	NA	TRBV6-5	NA	CASSYSSALAYNEQFF	TGTGCCAGCAGTTACTCTAGCGCCCTTGCCTACAATGAGCAGTTCTTC
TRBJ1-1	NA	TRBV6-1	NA	CASSDAGLGHTEAFF	TGTGCCAGCAGTGACGCGGGACTAGGGCACACTGAAGCTTTCTTT
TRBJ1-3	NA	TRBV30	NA	CAWSMGGAASSGNTIYF	TGTGCCTGGAGTATGGGGGGGGCAGCGAGCTCTGGAAACACCATATATTTT
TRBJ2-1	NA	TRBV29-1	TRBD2	CSAVGRELYNEQFF	TGCAGCGCAGTCGGGCGGGAGTTGTACAATGAGCAGTTCTTC
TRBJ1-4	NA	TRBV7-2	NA	CASSLVGGGVEKLFF	TGTGCCAGCAGCTTAGTCGGCGGAGGGGTTGAAAAACTGTTTTTT
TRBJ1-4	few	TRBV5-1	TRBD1	CASSWDRREEKLFF	TGCGCCAGCAGCTGGGACAGGAGGGAAGAAAAACTGTTTTTT
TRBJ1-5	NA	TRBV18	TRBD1	CASSPGRQGGQPQHF	TGTGCCAGCTCACCGGGGCGGCAGGGGGGTCAGCCCCAGCATTTT
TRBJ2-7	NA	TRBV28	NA	CASSSATQGLGYEQYF	TGTGCCAGCAGTTCGGCGACCCAGGGGCTGGGGTACGAGCAGTACTTC
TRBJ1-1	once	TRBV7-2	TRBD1	CASSLVGQGEAFF	TGTGCCAGCAGCTTAGTGGGACAGGGGGAAGCTTTCTTT
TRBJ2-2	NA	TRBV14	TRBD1	CASSRDRGNTGELFF	TGTGCCAGCAGCCGGGACAGGGGGAACACCGGGGAGCTGTTTTTT
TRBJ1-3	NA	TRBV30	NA	CAWSGRSGRAGNTIYF	TGTGCCTGGAGTGGACGGTCGGGCAGGGCTGGAAACACCATATATTTT
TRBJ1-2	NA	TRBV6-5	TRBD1	CASSYGQENYGYTF	TGTGCCAGCAGTTACGGACAGGAGAACTATGGCTACACCTTC
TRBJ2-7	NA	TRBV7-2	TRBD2	CASSLTSGTYEQYF	TGTGCCAGCAGCTTAACTAGCGGGACGTACGAGCAGTACTTC
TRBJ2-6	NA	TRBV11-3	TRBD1	CASSPRDRVPGANVLTF	TGTGCCAGCAGCCCCCGGGACAGGGTCCCTGGGGCCAACGTCCTGACTTTC
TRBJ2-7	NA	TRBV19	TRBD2	CASSIAGGYEQYF	TGTGCCAGTAGTATTGCGGGAGGCTACGAGCAGTACTTC
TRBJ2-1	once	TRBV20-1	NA	CSARWDNEQFF	TGCAGTGCGCGGTGGGACAATGAGCAGTTCTTC
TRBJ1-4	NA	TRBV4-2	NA	CASSLAHATNEKLFF	TGTGCCAGCAGCCTAGCACATGCAACTAATGAAAAACTGTTTTTT
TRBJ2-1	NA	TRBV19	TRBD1	CASSGGETGYHNEQFF	TGTGCCAGTAGTGGGGGCGAGACAGGGTACCACAATGAGCAGTTCTTC
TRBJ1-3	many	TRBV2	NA	CASSEQDTIYF	TGTGCCAGCAGTGAACAGGACACCATATATTTT
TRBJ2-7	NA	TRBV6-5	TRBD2	CASNAGGEQYF	TGTGCCAGCAACGCGGGGGGCGAGCAGTACTTC
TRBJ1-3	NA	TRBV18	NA	CASSPLDSTGNTIYF	TGTGCCAGCTCACCACTCGACAGCACTGGAAACACCATATATTTT
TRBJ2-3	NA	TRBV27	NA	CASSSTPVGLPGTDTQYF	TGTGCCAGCAGTTCAACCCCGGTCGGACTCCCAGGCACAGATACGCAGTATTTT
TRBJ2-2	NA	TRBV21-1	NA	CASSKPWGQFNTGELFF	TGTGCCAGCAGCAAACCATGGGGACAGTTTAACACCGGGGAGCTGTTTTTT
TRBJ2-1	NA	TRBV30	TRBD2	CAWKGLTGSGLAGVYNEQFF	TGTGCCTGGAAGGGCCTGACAGGCTCGGGACTAGCGGGGGTCTACAATGAGCAGTTCTTC
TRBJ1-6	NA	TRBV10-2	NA	CASSEGVSHSPLHF	TGCGCCAGCTCCGAGGGGGTTTCCCATTCACCCCTCCACTTT
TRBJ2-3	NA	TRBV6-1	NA	CASSEVGRTTDTQYF	TGTGCCAGCAGTGAAGTAGGGAGGACCACAGATACGCAGTATTTT
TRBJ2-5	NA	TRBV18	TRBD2	CASSPGGSGSRETQYF	TGTGCCAGCTCACCAGGGGGTAGCGGGAGTCGAGAGACCCAGTACTTC